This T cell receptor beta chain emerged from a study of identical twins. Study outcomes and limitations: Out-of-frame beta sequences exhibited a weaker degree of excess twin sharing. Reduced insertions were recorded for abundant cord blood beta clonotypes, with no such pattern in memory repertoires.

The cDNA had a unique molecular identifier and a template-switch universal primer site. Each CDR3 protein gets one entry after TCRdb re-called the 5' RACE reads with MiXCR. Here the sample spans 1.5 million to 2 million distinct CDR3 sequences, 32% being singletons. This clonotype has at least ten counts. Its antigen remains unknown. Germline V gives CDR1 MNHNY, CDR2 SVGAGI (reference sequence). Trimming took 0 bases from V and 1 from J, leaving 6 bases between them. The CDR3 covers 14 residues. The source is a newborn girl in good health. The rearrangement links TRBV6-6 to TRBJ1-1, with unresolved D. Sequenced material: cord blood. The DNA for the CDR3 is TGTGCCAGCAGTTACTCGTGGGGGAACACTGAAGCTTTCTTT. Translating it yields CASSYSWGNTEAFF.